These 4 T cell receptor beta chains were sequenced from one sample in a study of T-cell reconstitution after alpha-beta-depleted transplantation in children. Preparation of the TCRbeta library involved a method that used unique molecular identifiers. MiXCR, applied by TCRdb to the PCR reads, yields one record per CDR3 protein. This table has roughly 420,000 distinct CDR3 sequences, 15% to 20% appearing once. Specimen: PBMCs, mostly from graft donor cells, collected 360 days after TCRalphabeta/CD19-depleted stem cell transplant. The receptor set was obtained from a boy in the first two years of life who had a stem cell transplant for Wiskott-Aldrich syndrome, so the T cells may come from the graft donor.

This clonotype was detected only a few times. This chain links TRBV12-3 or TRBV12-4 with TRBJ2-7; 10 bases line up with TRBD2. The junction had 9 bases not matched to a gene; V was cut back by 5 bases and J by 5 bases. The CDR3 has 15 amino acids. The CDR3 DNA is TGTGCCAGCAGTCCAAGCGGGAGGGCCTTCGACGAGCAGTACTTC. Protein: CASSPSGRAFDEQYF.

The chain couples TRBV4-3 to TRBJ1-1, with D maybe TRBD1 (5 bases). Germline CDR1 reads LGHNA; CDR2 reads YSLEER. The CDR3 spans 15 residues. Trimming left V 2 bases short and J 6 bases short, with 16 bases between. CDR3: CASSQPLPGLPEAFF. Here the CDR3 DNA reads TGCGCCAGCAGCCAACCCTTACCGGGACTGCCTGAAGCTTTCTTT.

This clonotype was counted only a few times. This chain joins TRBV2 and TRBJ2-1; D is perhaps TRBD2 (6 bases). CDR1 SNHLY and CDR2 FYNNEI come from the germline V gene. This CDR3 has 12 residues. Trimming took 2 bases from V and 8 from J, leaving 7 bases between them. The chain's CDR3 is CASSEWGDEQFF. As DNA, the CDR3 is TGTGCCAGCAGTGAATGGGGGGATGAGCAGTTCTTC.

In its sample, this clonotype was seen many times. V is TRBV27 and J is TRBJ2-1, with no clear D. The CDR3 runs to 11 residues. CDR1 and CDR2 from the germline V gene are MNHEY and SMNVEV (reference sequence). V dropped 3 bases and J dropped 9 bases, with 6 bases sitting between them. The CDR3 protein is CASSLGAEQFF. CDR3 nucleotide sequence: TGTGCCAGCAGTTTGGGCGCTGAGCAGTTCTTC.